This T cell receptor beta chain was captured in a study of technical replicates of blood from a few donors. Germline V gene sequence: CDR1 SGDLS, CDR2 YYNGEE. CDR3 length: 16 residues. The trim removed 2 bases at V and 9 bases at J, leaving 5 bases unmatched. Clones were sequenced by immunoSEQ multiplex PCR, and TCRdb holds only the in-frame ones, with some missing. Found here are about 83,000 clones, approximately 90% of them singletons; the top ten hold more than 0.2%. This receptor was obtained from a human donor in good health. The chain recombines TRBV9 with TRBJ2-1, with TRBD2 matching over 16 bases. Sequenced: T cells isolated from PBMCs. Here the CDR3 DNA reads TGTGCCAGCAGCGTTTTGGGACTAGCGGGGGGGCTTGAGCAGTTCTTC. This translates into CASSVLGLAGGLEQFF.